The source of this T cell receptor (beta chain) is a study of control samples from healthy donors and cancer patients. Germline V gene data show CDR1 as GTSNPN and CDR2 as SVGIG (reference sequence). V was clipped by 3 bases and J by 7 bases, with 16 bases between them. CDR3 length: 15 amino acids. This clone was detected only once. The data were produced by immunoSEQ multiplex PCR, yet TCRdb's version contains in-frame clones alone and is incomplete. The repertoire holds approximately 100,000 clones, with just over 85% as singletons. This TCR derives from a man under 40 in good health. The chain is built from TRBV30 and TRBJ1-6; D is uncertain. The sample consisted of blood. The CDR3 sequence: CAWSGSPHKNSPLHF. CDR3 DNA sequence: TGTGCCTGGAGCGGCAGCCCTCATAAGAATTCACCCCTCCACTTT.